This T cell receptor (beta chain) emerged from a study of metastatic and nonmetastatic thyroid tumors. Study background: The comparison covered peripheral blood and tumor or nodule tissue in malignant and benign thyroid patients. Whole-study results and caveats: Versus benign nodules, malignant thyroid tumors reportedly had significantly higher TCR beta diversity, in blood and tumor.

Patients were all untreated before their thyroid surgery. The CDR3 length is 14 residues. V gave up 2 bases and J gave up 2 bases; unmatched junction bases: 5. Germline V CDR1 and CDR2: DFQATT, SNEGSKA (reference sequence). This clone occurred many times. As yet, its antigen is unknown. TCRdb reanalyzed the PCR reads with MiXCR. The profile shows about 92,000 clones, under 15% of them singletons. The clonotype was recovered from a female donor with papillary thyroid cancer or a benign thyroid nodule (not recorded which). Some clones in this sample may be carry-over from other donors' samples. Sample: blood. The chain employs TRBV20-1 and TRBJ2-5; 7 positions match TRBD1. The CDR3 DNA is TGCAGTGCTAGATCCGGGACAGCACAAGAGACCCAGTACTTC. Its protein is CSARSGTAQETQYF.